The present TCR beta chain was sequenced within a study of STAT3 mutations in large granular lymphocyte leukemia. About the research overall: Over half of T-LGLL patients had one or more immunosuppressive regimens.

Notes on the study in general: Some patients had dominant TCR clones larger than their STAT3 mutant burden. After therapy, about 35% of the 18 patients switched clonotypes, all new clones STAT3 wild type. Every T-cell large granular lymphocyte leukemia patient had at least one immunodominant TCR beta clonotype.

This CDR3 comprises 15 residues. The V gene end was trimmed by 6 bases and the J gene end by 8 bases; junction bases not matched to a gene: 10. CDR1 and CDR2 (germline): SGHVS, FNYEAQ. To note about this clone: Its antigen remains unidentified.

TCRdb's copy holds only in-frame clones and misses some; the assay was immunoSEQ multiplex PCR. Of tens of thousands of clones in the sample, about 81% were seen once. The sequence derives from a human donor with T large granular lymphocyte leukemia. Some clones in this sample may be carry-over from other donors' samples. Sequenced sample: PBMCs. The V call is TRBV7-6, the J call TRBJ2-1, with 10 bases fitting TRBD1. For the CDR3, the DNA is TGTGCCAGCAGGAGACAGGGGGCGACTTGGGATGAGCAGTTCTTC. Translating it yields CASRRQGATWDEQFF.